The 23 T cell receptor beta chains given below trace back to one sample, sequenced in a study of blood T cells in healthy people across ages. Combining a sample-barcoded 5' primer with a J-beta primer mix, a second PCR ran for 7 to 11 cycles. TCRdb re-called the 5' RACE reads with MiXCR, one entry per CDR3 protein. The sample records around 1.1 million distinct CDR3 sequences, more than 30% being singletons. The sample taken for sequencing was blood. The receptors here all came from a man aged 18 to 30 in good health.

The V and J genes are TRBV12-3 or TRBV12-4 and TRBJ1-1; D is uncertain. The CDR3 is 11 residues long. V was cut by 9 bases and J by 6 bases, with 11 bases left in between. The CDR3: CASKRGPEAFF. Here the CDR3 DNA reads TGTGCCAGTAAACGGGGTCCTGAAGCTTTCTTT.

This clonotype was observed a handful of times. V and J are TRBV7-9 and TRBJ2-3, with no clear D. V lost 4 bases and J 2 bases, leaving 10 bases between the germline ends. Germline V gene sequence: CDR1 SEHNR, CDR2 FQNEAQ (reference sequence). The CDR3 covers 14 residues. DNA for the CDR3: TGTGCCAGCAGCTGGGTTGCGACCACAGATACGCAGTATTTT. Its translation is CASSWVATTDTQYF.

This clonotype has just a few counts. The V call is TRBV12-5, the J call TRBJ2-1, with a possible D match to TRBD2 (5 bases). This CDR3 is 14 amino acids long. Trimming took 7 bases from V and 8 from J, leaving 18 bases between them. In germline, CDR1 is LGHNT, CDR2 FRNRAP. The CDR3 DNA is TGTGCTAGTGCTCCGGCCCAACGGGGAGATGAGCAGTTCTTC. Protein: CASAPAQRGDEQFF. Using reference TRBV12-5 and TRBJ2-1 for the parts outside the CDR3, the full variable domain is DARVTQTPRHKVTEMGQEVTMRCQPILGHNTVFWYRQTMMQGLELLAYFRNRAPLDDSGMPKDRFSAEMPDATLATLKIQPSEPRDSAVYFCASAPAQRGDEQFFGPGTRLTVL.

V gene TRBV2 combines with J gene TRBJ2-2; TRBD1 matches at 7 bases. Germline loops: CDR1 SNHLY, CDR2 FYNNEI. V was clipped by 8 bases and J by 0 bases; unmatched bases: 6. CDR3 size: 15 residues. In DNA, the CDR3 is TGTGCCAGCCGTGGACAGGCATCGAACACCGGGGAGCTGTTTTTT. This translates into CASRGQASNTGELFF.

The J gene is TRBJ2-3, the V gene TRBV7-2, with 8 bases aligning to TRBD2. The germline V gene has CDR1 SGHTA and CDR2 FQGNSA. The CDR3 is made up of 12 amino acids. V was clipped by 4 bases and J by 11 bases; unmatched bases: 5. CDR3 DNA: TGTGCCAGCAGCTCGACTAGCGTCAAGCAGTATTTT. This translates into CASSSTSVKQYF.

The V gene is TRBV20-1, the J gene TRBJ2-1; TRBD2 agrees at 15 bases. V was pared by 3 bases and J by 6 bases, with 6 bases of the junction left unmatched. This CDR3 is built from 16 residues. Germline values: CDR1 DFQATT, CDR2 SNEGSKA (reference sequence). The CDR3 region has the DNA TGCAGTGCTAGCGGACTAGCGGGGGGGCCGAGCAATGAGCAGTTCTTC. It codes for CSASGLAGGPSNEQFF.

Worth noting for this clonotype: At one of its ends the junction is not consistent with the germline gene, which may arise from a read error. The chain combines TRBV12-3 or TRBV12-4 with TRBJ1-2, with D possibly TRBD1 on 5 matching bases. This CDR3 contains 14 residues. CDR3 in amino acids: CVSSPGTVLYGYTF. The DNA of the CDR3 is TGTGTCAGCAGTCCCGGGACGGTACTCTATGGCTACACCTTC.

The genes are TRBV27 and TRBJ1-1; maybe TRBD1 (5 bases). The CDR3 extends over 13 amino acids. V lost 4 bases, J lost 6 bases, and 12 bases lay in between. Germline V gene sequence: CDR1 MNHEY, CDR2 SMNVEV (reference sequence). This CDR3 is CASSSSPGAEAFF. CDR3 bases: TGTGCCAGCAGTTCCTCACCGGGGGCTGAAGCTTTCTTT.

The CDR3 region has the DNA TGCGCCAGCAGCCAAGATCCGGGGGCTAGCACAGATACGCAGTATTTT. It encodes CASSQDPGASTDTQYF. V is TRBV4-3 and J is TRBJ2-3; D is possibly TRBD1 or TRBD2 (6 bases each). In germline, CDR1 is LGHNA, CDR2 YSLEER. The CDR3 is made up of 16 amino acids. The V gene lost 0 bases and the J gene lost 0 bases, with 10 bases spanning the gap.

Points on this clonotype: A single base separates this from a much larger clone, so it may be a read error. The CDR3 here is CASSLAGDLDDGYTF. CDR3 DNA sequence: TGTGCCAGCAGTTTAGCGGGGGACCTAGACGATGGCTACACCTTC. The V call is TRBV12-3 or TRBV12-4, the J call TRBJ1-2; tentative D call: TRBD1 (5 bases). The CDR3 has 15 amino acids. V was pared by 0 bases and J by 6 bases, with 14 bases between.

This clonotype showed up just a few times. The rearrangement uses TRBV7-2 and TRBJ1-2, with 7 bases aligning to TRBD1. This CDR3 region has 14 residues. CDR1 is SGHTA, CDR2 FQGNSA, per germline. V lost 4 bases to trimming and J lost 4 bases; unmatched junction nucleotides: 6. This CDR3 is CASSSIQGSYGYTF. The CDR3 DNA sequence: TGTGCCAGCAGCTCAATACAGGGGTCCTATGGCTACACCTTC.

This clonotype was picked up one time. This chain links TRBV25-1 with TRBJ2-1; TRBD2 matches at 13 bases. The germline V gene has CDR1 MGHDK and CDR2 SYGVNS. The trim removed 2 bases at V and 7 bases at J, leaving 5 bases unmatched. This CDR3 has 16 residues. CDR3 nucleotides: TGTGCCAGCAGTGAAGGACTAGCGGGGGAACTGAATGAGCAGTTCTTC. Its protein is CASSEGLAGELNEQFF.

The chain combines TRBV20-1 with TRBJ2-7; 7 bases are shared with TRBD1. The CDR3 is 14 residues long. CDR1 is DFQATT and CDR2 is SNEGSKA in the germline V gene (reference sequence). With V trimmed by 3 bases and J by 3 bases, 8 bases remained unmatched. CDR3 residues: CSASHGDSNYEQYF. In DNA form, the CDR3 reads TGCAGTGCTAGCCATGGGGACAGTAACTACGAGCAGTACTTC.

This sequence joins TRBV20-1 and TRBJ1-2; TRBD1 might be the D (5 bases). CDR1 and CDR2 from the germline V gene are DFQATT and SNEGSKA (reference sequence). This CDR3 is built from 18 residues. Trimming shortened V by 2 bases and J by 0 bases, and 22 bases separated the two germline ends. The CDR3 DNA follows: TGCAGTGCTAGACTCGGTTGGACTAGCGGGGGGTCTAACTATGGCTACACCTTC. Its translation is CSARLGWTSGGSNYGYTF.

The gene calls are TRBV12-3 or TRBV12-4 and TRBJ2-7, with 15 bases that match TRBD2. TRBJ2-5 explains the end of the DNA better; the J call may be wrong. The CDR3 loop spans 16 amino acids. DNA for the CDR3: TGTGCCAGCAGTTCCGGACTAGCGGGGGGGTTGCAGACCCAGTACTTC. Translation gives CASSSGLAGGLQTQYF.

This clonotype has just a few counts. The chain links TRBV7-6 to TRBJ2-3; no reliable D call. CDR3 length: 14 residues. Trimming pared 3 bases from V and 0 bases from J, leaving 7 bases between. The V gene's germline CDR1 is SGHVS and CDR2 FNYEAQ. The CDR3 region is CASSFSDSTDTQYF. The CDR3 DNA sequence: TGTGCCAGCAGCTTTTCAGATAGCACAGATACGCAGTATTTT.

This clonotype was observed a handful of times. The J gene is TRBJ1-2, the V gene TRBV6-5, with no clear D. The V gene lost 2 bases and the J gene lost 6 bases, with 7 bases spanning the gap. There are 12 residues in the CDR3. Germline values: CDR1 MNHEY, CDR2 SVGAGI. The CDR3 here is CASSYGVDGYTF. As DNA, the CDR3 is TGTGCCAGCAGTTACGGGGTTGATGGCTACACCTTC.

There are a few counts of this clonotype. The chain carries TRBV5-5 and TRBJ1-4; D is perhaps TRBD1 (6 bases). Trimming cost V 2 bases and J 3 bases, with 11 bases left between them. The CDR3 length is 15 residues. The germline V gene encodes CDR1 SGHKS and CDR2 YYEKEE (reference sequence). The CDR3 DNA follows: TGTGCCAGCAGCTTAGGGGGGGAAGCTAATGAAAAACTGTTTTTT. Translated: CASSLGGEANEKLFF. The whole variable domain, filled in from reference TRBV5-5 and TRBJ1-4, reads DAGVTQSPTHLIKTRGQQVTLRCSPISGHKSVSWYQQVLGQGPQFIFQYYEKEERGRGNFPDRFSARQFPNYSSELNVNALLLGDSALYLCASSLGGEANEKLFFGSGTQLSVL.

This clonotype was observed a few times. This chain joins TRBV7-9 and TRBJ2-5; 8 nucleotides line up with TRBD2. V trimming: 8 bases; J trimming: 1 base; junction bases outside the gene matches: 12. The CDR3 sequence is 16 residues long. CDR1 is SEHNR, CDR2 FQNEAQ, per germline (reference sequence). This CDR3 is CASFKISGGLQETQYF. The CDR3 region has the DNA TGTGCCAGCTTCAAGATAAGCGGGGGCCTCCAAGAGACCCAGTACTTC. Filled out from reference TRBV7-9 and TRBJ2-5, the complete variable domain reads DTGVSQNPRHKITKRGQNVTFRCDPISEHNRLYWYRQTLGQGPEFLTYFQNEAQLEKSRLLSDRFSAERPKGSFSTLEIQRTEQGDSAMYLCASFKISGGLQETQYFGPGTRLLVL.

With regard to this clonotype: A much larger clone differs from this one at a single base, so this may be a read error. The chain joins TRBV10-3 to TRBJ2-5; 8 bases agree with TRBD1. This CDR3 is 13 amino acids long. CDR1 is ENHRY and CDR2 is SYGVKD in the germline V gene. The CDR3 spells CTIRTDRVETQYF. For the CDR3, the DNA is TGTACCATCAGGACGGACAGGGTAGAGACCCAGTACTTC.

The V gene is TRBV4-1, the J gene TRBJ1-3; no clear D. CDR3 size: 15 residues. In germline, CDR1 is MGHRA, CDR2 YSYEKL. V was pared by 1 base and J by 5 bases, with 12 bases between. Here the CDR3 reads CASSQGGSLRNTIYF. CDR3 DNA: TGCGCCAGCAGCCAAGGAGGGAGTCTGAGAAACACCATATATTTT.

The rearrangement joins TRBV12-3 or TRBV12-4 to TRBJ2-1; D might be TRBD2 (6 bases). CDR3 size: 13 residues. V dropped 6 bases and J dropped 8 bases, with 14 bases sitting between them. The CDR3, as DNA: TGTGCCAGCAGATTCGGGAGAGCCCATGAGCAGTTCTTC. Protein product: CASRFGRAHEQFF.

This chain joins TRBV20-1 and TRBJ2-7; a weak D match, TRBD2 (5 bases). The end of the DNA is better explained by TRBJ2-5, so the J call may be wrong. The CDR3 is 14 amino acids. Germline-derived CDR1 and CDR2 are DFQATT and SNEGSKA (reference sequence). CDR3 bases: TGCAGTGCTAGAGATCCCGGGGTGAGGGAGACCCAGTACTTC. It is translated as CSARDPGVRETQYF.